The rows below give T cell receptor beta chains drawn from one sample of a study of human thymus T cells. Measured with immunoSEQ multiplex PCR; TCRdb has only the in-frame clones, and not every one. The sample lists tens of thousands of clones, over 85% occurring once. The sequenced sample was thymus tissue. The origin of the receptors is a girl less than two years old with a congenital heart defect but otherwise immunologically healthy. Each CDR3 is given with its conserved first and last residue. Each record gives: clone size, V gene, J gene, D gene, CDR3 protein, CDR3 DNA. A D gene is named only where the DNA matches it firmly. Size is omitted from some rows. Given values are once, few, many or a class for expanded clones.

abundance: -; v_gene: TRBV14; j_gene: TRBJ2-5; d_gene: -; CDR3aa: CASSQAGSSQETQYF; CDR3nt: TGTGCCAGCAGCCAAGCCGGCAGTTCCCAAGAGACCCAGTACTTC
abundance: -; v_gene: TRBV19; j_gene: TRBJ2-7; d_gene: -; CDR3aa: CASSMGLFYEQYF; CDR3nt: TGTGCCAGTAGTATGGGACTCTTCTACGAGCAGTACTTC
abundance: -; v_gene: TRBV7-4; j_gene: TRBJ1-1; d_gene: -; CDR3aa: CASSLPPPHWGTEAFF; CDR3nt: TGTGCCAGCAGCTTGCCACCCCCTCACTGGGGGACTGAAGCTTTCTTT
abundance: -; v_gene: TRBV27; j_gene: TRBJ1-4; d_gene: -; CDR3aa: CASGSTGEKLFF; CDR3nt: TGTGCCAGCGGAAGCACAGGGGAAAAACTGTTTTTT
abundance: -; v_gene: TRBV7-2; j_gene: TRBJ2-3; d_gene: -; CDR3aa: CASSLRPEWGVPFTDTQYF; CDR3nt: TGTGCCAGCAGCTTACGGCCCGAATGGGGGGTTCCTTTCACAGATACGCAGTATTTT
abundance: -; v_gene: TRBV10-2; j_gene: TRBJ2-5; d_gene: -; CDR3aa: CASSGGGGETQYF; CDR3nt: TGCGCCAGCAGTGGTGGGGGCGGGGAGACCCAGTACTTC
abundance: -; v_gene: TRBV28; j_gene: TRBJ1-2; d_gene: -; CDR3aa: CASSFSRGRGPGLYTF; CDR3nt: TGTGCCAGCAGTTTCTCTCGGGGGCGGGGGCCCGGCCTCTACACCTTC
abundance: -; v_gene: TRBV5-1; j_gene: TRBJ1-1; d_gene: -; CDR3aa: CASSTTAGRLINTEAFF; CDR3nt: TGCGCCAGCAGCACGACAGCCGGGAGACTTATAAACACTGAAGCTTTCTTT
abundance: -; v_gene: TRBV5-1; j_gene: TRBJ2-7; d_gene: -; CDR3aa: CASSLYEQYF; CDR3nt: TGCGCCAGCAGCCTATACGAGCAGTACTTC
abundance: -; v_gene: TRBV4-3; j_gene: TRBJ2-1; d_gene: -; CDR3aa: CASSQDLSLASNEQFF; CDR3nt: TGCGCCAGCAGCCAAGATTTATCCCTAGCAAGTAATGAGCAGTTCTTC
abundance: -; v_gene: TRBV5-4; j_gene: TRBJ1-1; d_gene: TRBD1; CDR3aa: CASSLPTGSEAFF; CDR3nt: TGTGCCAGCAGCTTACCGACAGGGTCTGAAGCTTTCTTT
abundance: once; v_gene: TRBV5-1; j_gene: TRBJ2-3; d_gene: -; CDR3aa: CASSLVVSTDTQYF; CDR3nt: TGCGCCAGCAGCTTGGTGGTGAGCACAGATACGCAGTATTTT
abundance: once; v_gene: TRBV11-2; j_gene: TRBJ2-3; d_gene: -; CDR3aa: CASSLHGIHTDTQYF; CDR3nt: TGTGCCAGCAGCTTACACGGGATCCACACAGATACGCAGTATTTT
abundance: -; v_gene: TRBV2; j_gene: TRBJ2-5; d_gene: TRBD1; CDR3aa: CASRKQGAKTQYF; CDR3nt: TGTGCCAGCCGAAAACAGGGGGCGAAGACCCAGTACTTC
abundance: few; v_gene: TRBV18; j_gene: TRBJ1-4; d_gene: TRBD1; CDR3aa: CASSPRTPQGGQNEKLFF; CDR3nt: TGTGCCAGCTCACCAAGGACCCCGCAGGGGGGGCAGAATGAAAAACTGTTTTTT
abundance: -; v_gene: TRBV5-1; j_gene: TRBJ2-1; d_gene: -; CDR3aa: CASSFSIRDSGDNEQFF; CDR3nt: TGCGCCAGCAGCTTCAGCATCCGGGACTCGGGTGACAATGAGCAGTTCTTC
abundance: -; v_gene: TRBV20-1; j_gene: TRBJ2-1; d_gene: -; CDR3aa: CSARFEQFF; CDR3nt: TGCAGTGCTCGCTTTGAGCAGTTCTTC
abundance: -; v_gene: TRBV10-3; j_gene: TRBJ1-2; d_gene: TRBD1; CDR3aa: CAISGQGVGGYTF; CDR3nt: TGTGCCATCAGCGGACAGGGAGTAGGGGGCTACACCTTC
abundance: -; v_gene: TRBV29-1; j_gene: TRBJ2-5; d_gene: -; CDR3aa: CSANPGEGETQYF; CDR3nt: TGCAGCGCCAATCCAGGGGAGGGGGAGACCCAGTACTTC
abundance: -; v_gene: TRBV5-1; j_gene: TRBJ1-2; d_gene: -; CDR3aa: CASSLRFRGDDGYTF; CDR3nt: TGCGCCAGCAGCTTGAGGTTTCGGGGGGATGATGGCTACACCTTC
abundance: -; v_gene: TRBV7-9; j_gene: TRBJ1-3; d_gene: -; CDR3aa: CASSLDLGAGNTIYF; CDR3nt: TGTGCCAGCAGCTTAGATCTGGGGGCTGGAAACACCATATATTTT
abundance: -; v_gene: TRBV18; j_gene: TRBJ1-4; d_gene: TRBD1; CDR3aa: CASSLDRANEKLFF; CDR3nt: TGTGCCAGCTCACTCGACAGGGCTAATGAAAAACTGTTTTTT
abundance: once; v_gene: TRBV7-9; j_gene: TRBJ2-1; d_gene: -; CDR3aa: CASSLLSLEFF; CDR3nt: TGTGCCAGCAGCTTACTCTCTCTAGAGTTCTTC
abundance: -; v_gene: TRBV5-5; j_gene: TRBJ1-2; d_gene: -; CDR3aa: CASSLIQGQRHGYTF; CDR3nt: TGTGCCAGCAGCTTGATCCAGGGACAACGCCATGGCTACACCTTC
abundance: once; v_gene: TRBV6-7; j_gene: TRBJ1-5; d_gene: -; CDR3aa: CASSYPRVPGGPQHF; CDR3nt: TGTGCCAGCAGTTACCCGAGAGTCCCCGGGGGACCCCAGCATTTT
abundance: -; v_gene: TRBV6-5; j_gene: TRBJ1-2; d_gene: -; CDR3aa: CASRLTGLVGYTF; CDR3nt: TGTGCCAGCAGGTTAACAGGGCTCGTGGGCTACACCTTC
abundance: -; v_gene: TRBV7-6; j_gene: TRBJ2-1; d_gene: -; CDR3aa: CASSLARQGGYNEQFF; CDR3nt: TGTGCCAGCAGCTTAGCGCGGCAGGGGGGATACAATGAGCAGTTCTTC
abundance: -; v_gene: TRBV29-1; j_gene: TRBJ2-7; d_gene: -; CDR3aa: CSVGTDREGEQYF; CDR3nt: TGCAGCGTTGGGACTGACAGGGAGGGCGAGCAGTACTTC
abundance: -; v_gene: TRBV7-2; j_gene: TRBJ2-4; d_gene: -; CDR3aa: CASSLVSVRGYLHSNIQYF; CDR3nt: TGTGCCAGCAGCTTAGTATCGGTCAGGGGCTATTTACATTCAAACATTCAGTACTTC
abundance: -; v_gene: TRBV27; j_gene: TRBJ2-1; d_gene: -; CDR3aa: CASSRNWSLYEQFF; CDR3nt: TGTGCCAGCAGCCGGAACTGGTCTTTATATGAGCAGTTCTTC
abundance: -; v_gene: TRBV5-8; j_gene: TRBJ1-1; d_gene: -; CDR3aa: CASRRHGNTEAFF; CDR3nt: TGTGCCAGCAGGCGGCACGGGAACACTGAAGCTTTCTTT
abundance: -; v_gene: TRBV18; j_gene: TRBJ2-5; d_gene: -; CDR3aa: CASSPPETQETQYF; CDR3nt: TGTGCCAGCTCACCACCCGAAACACAAGAGACCCAGTACTTC
abundance: -; v_gene: TRBV29-1; j_gene: TRBJ2-1; d_gene: -; CDR3aa: CSARGDSDNEQFF; CDR3nt: TGCAGCGCTCGCGGGGACAGTGACAATGAGCAGTTCTTC
abundance: few; v_gene: TRBV7-6; j_gene: TRBJ2-5; d_gene: -; CDR3aa: CASSLPNSQETQYF; CDR3nt: TGTGCCAGCAGCTTACCCAACAGTCAAGAGACCCAGTACTTC
abundance: -; v_gene: TRBV27; j_gene: TRBJ2-1; d_gene: -; CDR3aa: CASSPNYNEQFF; CDR3nt: TGTGCCAGCAGCCCAAATTACAATGAGCAGTTCTTC
abundance: -; v_gene: TRBV28; j_gene: TRBJ2-7; d_gene: -; CDR3aa: CASSLRPLVSYEQYF; CDR3nt: TGTGCCAGCAGTTTACGTCCCTTGGTCTCCTACGAGCAGTACTTC
abundance: -; v_gene: TRBV19; j_gene: TRBJ2-2; d_gene: -; CDR3aa: CASNGTQGYTGELFF; CDR3nt: TGTGCCAGTAATGGTACACAGGGCTACACCGGGGAGCTGTTTTTT
abundance: -; v_gene: TRBV11-2; j_gene: TRBJ1-1; d_gene: -; CDR3aa: CASSLPGARTEAFF; CDR3nt: TGTGCCAGCAGCTTACCGGGGGCGCGCACTGAAGCTTTCTTT
abundance: -; v_gene: TRBV4-3; j_gene: TRBJ2-1; d_gene: -; CDR3aa: CASSQTTNYGRERPNEQFF; CDR3nt: TGCGCCAGCAGCCAGACGACTAATTATGGACGGGAAAGGCCCAATGAGCAGTTCTTC
abundance: -; v_gene: TRBV7-6; j_gene: TRBJ1-2; d_gene: -; CDR3aa: CASSSRRGEEGYTF; CDR3nt: TGTGCCAGCAGCTCCCGACGGGGAGAGGAGGGCTACACCTTC
abundance: once; v_gene: TRBV11-2; j_gene: TRBJ2-4; d_gene: TRBD2; CDR3aa: CASSLEGTSLAKNIQYF; CDR3nt: TGTGCCAGCAGCTTAGAAGGGACTAGCCTTGCCAAAAACATTCAGTACTTC
abundance: -; v_gene: TRBV5-6; j_gene: TRBJ2-7; d_gene: -; CDR3aa: CASSPSDTSEQYF; CDR3nt: TGTGCCAGCAGCCCTTCCGACACGAGCGAGCAGTACTTC
abundance: -; v_gene: TRBV5-6; j_gene: TRBJ1-2; d_gene: -; CDR3aa: CASSLHQGTPYGYTF; CDR3nt: TGTGCCAGCAGCTTGCATCAGGGGACTCCCTATGGCTACACCTTC
abundance: -; v_gene: TRBV2; j_gene: TRBJ1-5; d_gene: -; CDR3aa: CASSEALFPDLTPQHF; CDR3nt: TGTGCCAGCAGTGAAGCGCTTTTTCCGGACCTGACGCCCCAGCATTTT
abundance: -; v_gene: TRBV5-1; j_gene: TRBJ2-7; d_gene: -; CDR3aa: CASSLERGEFPAEQYF; CDR3nt: TGCGCCAGCAGCTTGGAGAGGGGGGAGTTTCCCGCCGAGCAGTACTTC
abundance: once; v_gene: TRBV18; j_gene: TRBJ1-4; d_gene: -; CDR3aa: CASSGDHTTNEKLFF; CDR3nt: TGTGCCAGCTCAGGAGACCATACAACTAATGAAAAACTGTTTTTT
abundance: -; v_gene: TRBV21-1; j_gene: TRBJ1-2; d_gene: -; CDR3aa: CASSKGGGSNYGYTF; CDR3nt: TGTGCCAGCAGCAAAGGGGGTGGGAGTAACTATGGCTACACCTTC
abundance: -; v_gene: TRBV15; j_gene: TRBJ2-1; d_gene: -; CDR3aa: CATSPAGSNEQFF; CDR3nt: TGTGCCACCAGCCCGGCGGGGAGCAATGAGCAGTTCTTC
abundance: -; v_gene: TRBV5-1; j_gene: TRBJ2-7; d_gene: -; CDR3aa: CASSLGGGLDSLYEQYF; CDR3nt: TGCGCCAGCAGCTTGGGTGGGGGCCTGGACAGTCTTTACGAGCAGTACTTC
abundance: -; v_gene: TRBV21-1; j_gene: TRBJ2-5; d_gene: -; CDR3aa: CASSKARVGGETQYF; CDR3nt: TGTGCCAGCAGCAAAGCGCGGGTGGGTGGGGAGACCCAGTACTTC
abundance: -; v_gene: TRBV6-5; j_gene: TRBJ2-7; d_gene: TRBD1; CDR3aa: CASSQTRGKLREQYF; CDR3nt: TGTGCCAGCAGCCAGACCAGGGGGAAACTACGCGAGCAGTACTTC
abundance: -; v_gene: TRBV7-9; j_gene: TRBJ1-1; d_gene: -; CDR3aa: CASIQMGGEAFF; CDR3nt: TGTGCCAGCATACAAATGGGGGGCGAAGCTTTCTTT
abundance: -; v_gene: TRBV5-1; j_gene: TRBJ1-3; d_gene: TRBD1; CDR3aa: CASSPKYRGPHSGNTIYF; CDR3nt: TGCGCCAGCAGCCCAAAGTACAGGGGGCCCCACTCTGGAAACACCATATATTTT
abundance: -; v_gene: TRBV11-2; j_gene: TRBJ2-1; d_gene: -; CDR3aa: CASSPTDGRYEQFF; CDR3nt: TGTGCCAGCAGCCCGACCGACGGGCGGTATGAGCAGTTCTTC
abundance: -; v_gene: TRBV27; j_gene: TRBJ2-3; d_gene: TRBD2; CDR3aa: CASSFAGGADTQYF; CDR3nt: TGTGCCAGCAGTTTTGCGGGAGGCGCAGATACGCAGTATTTT